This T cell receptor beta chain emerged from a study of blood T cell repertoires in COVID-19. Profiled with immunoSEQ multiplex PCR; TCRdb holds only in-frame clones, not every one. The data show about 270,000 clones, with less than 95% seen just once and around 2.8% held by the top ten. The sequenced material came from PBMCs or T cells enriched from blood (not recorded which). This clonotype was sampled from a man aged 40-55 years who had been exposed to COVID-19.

CDR3 region: CASSPQAGKINYGYTF. CDR3 in DNA: TGTGCCAGCAGTCCTCAGGCGGGGAAGATTAACTATGGCTACACCTTC. The rearrangement joins TRBV28 to TRBJ1-2; D gene unclear. Trimming left V 5 bases short and J 1 base short, with 17 bases between. The CDR3 has 16 amino acids. Germline V CDR1 and CDR2: MDHEN, SYDVKM.